This is a list of T cell receptor beta chains from one sample in a study of T cell responses to AZD1222 COVID-19 vaccine. Method: immunoSEQ multiplex PCR; TCRdb's copy keeps in-frame clones and lacks some. The sample lists approximately 81,000 clones, 83% occurring once. Sequencing was performed on peripheral blood, taken 28 days after the second AZD1222 dose. Receptors were obtained from an adult who received the AZD1222 COVID-19 vaccine. Each CDR3 is given with its conserved first and last residue. The order of the fields is clone size, V gene, J gene, D gene, CDR3 protein, CDR3 DNA. D genes are given only for firm matches. Some rows mark clone size as missing; the rest say once, few, many or name a class of expanded clone.

>-|TRBV4-2|TRBJ1-5|-
CASSREQALASNQPQHF
TGTGCCAGCAGCCGAGAACAGGCTTTAGCGTCCAATCAGCCCCAGCATTTT
>-|TRBV7-2|TRBJ1-1|-
CASSFPPRGDNEAFF
TGTGCCAGCAGCTTCCCTCCTAGAGGAGATAATGAAGCTTTCTTT
>-|TRBV15|TRBJ2-7|-
CATSSSPTIVYEQYF
TGTGCCACCAGCAGCTCCCCTACTATTGTCTACGAGCAGTACTTC
>-|TRBV10-3|TRBJ1-2|TRBD1
CAISGQGATSNYGYTF
TGTGCCATCAGTGGACAGGGGGCGACTTCTAACTATGGCTACACCTTC
>-|TRBV28|TRBJ1-2|-
CASSLTGEGNYGYTF
TGTGCCAGCAGTTTAACCGGGGAGGGGAACTATGGCTACACCTTC
>-|TRBV13|TRBJ2-3|-
CASSLGRDRPTDTQYF
TGTGCCAGCAGCTTAGGCCGGGACCGACCTACAGATACGCAGTATTTT
>-|TRBV5-6|TRBJ2-2|TRBD1
CASSLRRGRITGELFF
TGTGCCAGCAGCTTGCGTAGGGGGCGAATCACCGGGGAGCTGTTTTTT
>few|TRBV6-2/TRBV6-3|TRBJ1-4|TRBD1
CASSPGTGHEKLFF
TGTGCCAGCAGTCCCGGGACAGGGCATGAAAAACTGTTTTTT
>once|TRBV28|TRBJ2-7|-
CASSQDSLGSYEQYF
TGTGCCAGCAGTCAAGACAGTCTGGGGTCCTACGAGCAGTACTTC
>-|TRBV5-1|TRBJ2-7|TRBD2
CASSLASDRRMGGRLPYEQYF
TGCGCCAGCAGCTTGGCCTCGGACCGGCGTATGGGCGGGAGGTTACCCTACGAGCAGTACTTC
>-|TRBV6-6|TRBJ2-1|TRBD1
CASSSPGQEQFF
TGTGCCAGCAGTTCCCCGGGACAGGAGCAGTTCTTC
>few|TRBV2|TRBJ1-5|-
CASQTDRLNQPQHF
TGTGCCAGCCAAACCGACAGGTTAAATCAGCCCCAGCATTTT
>-|TRBV9|TRBJ2-1|TRBD1
CASSLSGTGTNEQFF
TGTGCCAGCAGCCTATCCGGGACAGGGACGAATGAGCAGTTCTTC
>-|TRBV29-1|TRBJ1-2|TRBD1
CSVGQGNYGYTF
TGCAGCGTCGGACAGGGGAACTATGGCTACACCTTC
>-|TRBV30|TRBJ2-5|-
CAWSTDTRGTQYF
TGTGCCTGGAGTACGGACACTCGCGGAACCCAGTACTTC
>few|TRBV7-2|TRBJ2-7|-
CASSLSQYEQYF
TGTGCCAGCAGCTTATCCCAATACGAGCAGTACTTC
>-|TRBV28|TRBJ1-5|TRBD1
CASSSAGGRRDF
TGTGCCAGCAGTTCCGCAGGGGGCCGAAGGGATTTT
>-|TRBV5-4|TRBJ2-7|-
CASSPDFGNYEQYF
TGTGCCAGCAGCCCGGACTTCGGTAACTACGAGCAGTACTTC
>-|TRBV7-8|TRBJ1-5|-
CASSLEGILNQPQHF
TGTGCCAGCAGCTTAGAGGGTATATTAAATCAGCCCCAGCATTTT
>-|TRBV7-2|TRBJ2-2|TRBD2
CASSKLAGVSGELFF
TGTGCCAGCAGCAAACTAGCGGGAGTATCCGGGGAGCTGTTTTTT
>-|TRBV7-9|TRBJ2-7|-
CASSLEVGFVGLSYEQYF
TGTGCCAGCAGCTTAGAAGTCGGTTTCGTAGGCCTCTCCTACGAGCAGTACTTC
>-|TRBV29-1|TRBJ2-3|-
CSGRESTDTQYF
TGCAGCGGCCGGGAGAGCACAGATACGCAGTATTTT
>-|TRBV18|TRBJ2-2|-
CASSPRSANTGELFF
TGTGCCAGCTCACCAAGGTCTGCAAACACCGGGGAGCTGTTTTTT
>few|TRBV7-2|TRBJ2-2|-
CASSTSTTRYRWELFF
TGTGCCAGCAGCACTAGTACTACTAGATACCGCTGGGAGCTGTTTTTT
>-|TRBV7-2|TRBJ2-2|TRBD1
CASSRDRGGTGELFF
TGTGCCAGCAGCCGGGACAGGGGAGGTACCGGGGAGCTGTTTTTT
>-|TRBV7-2|TRBJ2-7|-
CASSPRAYEQYF
TGTGCCAGCAGCCCCAGGGCCTACGAGCAGTACTTC
>-|TRBV5-8|TRBJ1-1|-
CASSSRRGNTEAFF
TGTGCCAGCAGCTCCCGCCGGGGGAACACTGAAGCTTTCTTT
>-|TRBV12-3/TRBV12-4|TRBJ2-7|-
CASSLYYEQYF
TGTGCCAGCAGTCTCTACTACGAGCAGTACTTC
>-|TRBV27|TRBJ1-1|-
CASSSTKGEAFF
TGTGCCAGCAGTTCTACGAAGGGTGAAGCTTTCTTT
>-|TRBV7-2|TRBJ1-5|-
CASSLVAGLQWPQHF
TGTGCCAGCAGCTTAGTGGCAGGACTCCAGTGGCCCCAGCATTTT
>-|TRBV29-1|TRBJ1-1|-
CSVDVGGSAFF
TGCAGCGTTGATGTAGGGGGATCGGCTTTCTTT
>-|TRBV4-3|TRBJ2-5|TRBD2
CASSQDESAGGGETQYF
TGCGCCAGCAGCCAAGATGAGTCAGCGGGAGGAGGGGAGACCCAGTACTTC
>-|TRBV28|TRBJ2-7|TRBD2
CATLEAGGGIYEQYF
TGTGCCACCTTAGAAGCGGGAGGGGGAATCTACGAGCAGTACTTC
>-|TRBV4-1|TRBJ1-4|-
CASSHGGRGGLNEKLFF
TGCGCCAGCAGCCATGGCGGTCGGGGGGGCTTAAATGAAAAACTGTTTTTT
>few|TRBV30|TRBJ1-2|-
CAWNSERNYGYTF
TGTGCCTGGAATTCAGAGAGAAACTATGGCTACACCTTC
>-|TRBV18|TRBJ2-5|-
CASSPPGRGPPPTGRETQYF
TGTGCCAGCTCACCACCGGGGAGAGGACCACCGCCGACAGGGAGGGAGACCCAGTACTTC
>-|TRBV19|TRBJ2-7|TRBD2
CASSPTSGVNYEQYF
TGTGCCAGTAGCCCGACTAGCGGGGTGAACTACGAGCAGTACTTC
>-|TRBV6-1|TRBJ1-3|-
CASSEQSGTDGNTIYF
TGTGCCAGCAGTGAACAATCCGGGACGGATGGAAACACCATATATTTT
>-|TRBV4-3|TRBJ1-4|-
CASSQVVGNEKLFF
TGCGCCAGCAGCCAAGTTGTGGGGAATGAAAAACTGTTTTTT
>-|TRBV7-2|TRBJ1-6|-
CASSSIQNSPLHF
TGTGCCAGCAGCTCTATACAAAATTCACCCCTCCACTTT
>-|TRBV7-9|TRBJ2-7|TRBD2
CASSPGTRGEQYF
TGTGCCAGCAGCCCAGGGACTAGAGGCGAGCAGTACTTC
>-|TRBV2|TRBJ2-1|-
CASSVSVTASSYNEQFF
TGTGCCAGCAGTGTAAGCGTAACGGCAAGCTCCTACAATGAGCAGTTCTTC
>-|TRBV5-1|TRBJ1-6|-
CASSLNTGGNNSPLHF
TGCGCCAGCAGCTTGAACACCGGGGGCAATAATTCACCCCTCCACTTT
>-|TRBV12-2|TRBJ2-7|-
CASRSRGTSYEQYF
TGTGCAAGTCGCTCCCGGGGCACTTCCTACGAGCAGTACTTC
>-|TRBV29-1|TRBJ1-3|-
CSVKTSVSGNTIYF
TGCAGCGTTAAAACCTCAGTCTCTGGAAACACCATATATTTT
>-|TRBV24-1|TRBJ2-2|-
CATSDSPTGELFF
TGTGCCACCAGTGATTCCCCCACCGGGGAGCTGTTTTTT
>-|TRBV19|TRBJ2-7|TRBD1
CASRLGDSSSYEQYF
TGTGCCAGTAGGTTGGGGGACAGTTCATCCTACGAGCAGTACTTC
>few|TRBV27|TRBJ1-4|TRBD1
CASSSTGEGEKLFF
TGTGCCAGCAGTTCCACAGGGGAGGGCGAAAAACTGTTTTTT